This entry features one T cell receptor beta chain sequence. This sample is drawn from a study of blood T cell repertoires in COVID-19. Study-wide context: The samples span acute and convalescent COVID-19 from the United States, Italy and Spain. In each case, the material was cDNA or gDNA derived from T cells, B-cell-depleted T cells, or PBMCs.

How the authors handled the data: Quantification of nucleated cells was approximated via reference gene primer amplification. The table came from immunoSEQ multiplex PCR; TCRdb's copy has only in-frame clones and leaves some out. That table supplies the V and J calls and clone size; D and trimming were determined from the DNA. The sample shows around 52,000 clones, roughly 89% of them seen only once. Trimming removed 3 bases at V and 2 bases at J, with 13 bases between. The germline V gene encodes CDR1 DFQATT and CDR2 SNEGSKA (reference sequence). The CDR3 runs 14 residues. This TCR was recovered from a woman aged 80 or older with acute or convalescent COVID-19. Sequencing used peripheral blood. The chain couples TRBV20-1 to TRBJ2-5; D might be TRBD2 (5 bases). The CDR3 sequence: CSASLRAPQETQYF. CDR3 nucleotide sequence: TGCAGTGCTAGTCTGAGGGCACCTCAAGAGACCCAGTACTTC.